The next 6 T cell receptor beta chains were all read from a single sample in a study of PD-L1 blockade in urothelial cancer. The method was immunoSEQ multiplex PCR; TCRdb's version includes in-frame clones alone and lacks a portion of them. The sample holds 45,000 or so clones, around 80% seen once. Sequenced material: PBMCs, taken around atezolizumab (anti-PD-L1) treatment. The source of these receptors is a man aged 70 or older with urothelial cancer.

The sample holds a few counts of this clone. This sequence joins TRBV9 and TRBJ1-6; 7 positions match TRBD1. The CDR3 is 15 amino acids. V lost 3 bases to trimming and J lost 6 bases; unmatched junction nucleotides: 6. CDR1 SGDLS and CDR2 YYNGEE come from the germline V gene. CDR3 loop: CASSATTGRNSPLHF. The CDR3 DNA reads TGTGCCAGCAGCGCGACGACAGGGCGTAATTCACCCCTCCACTTT.

This clone came up a few times. V gene TRBV6-1 combines with J gene TRBJ2-2; TRBD1 aligns across 9 bases. This CDR3 is 15 amino acids long. The J segment lost 5 bases and the V segment lost 10 bases, leaving 11 bases of the junction unmatched. CDR1 is MNHNS, CDR2 SASEGT, per germline. CDR3 sequence: CATSGTGRRTGELFF. The CDR3 DNA is TGTGCCACCTCTGGGACAGGGCGTCGGACCGGGGAGCTGTTTTTT.

This clone occurred once. The rearrangement joins TRBV4-1 to TRBJ2-3; tentatively, D is TRBD1 (5 bases). Looked up from germline, CDR1 is MGHRA and CDR2 is YSYEKL. The CDR3 totals 15 residues. With 4 bases removed from V and 4 bases from J, the gap between germline ends came to 15 bases. The CDR3 sequence is CASSRVAGISDTQYF. CDR3 DNA: TGCGCCAGCAGCCGGGTAGCAGGGATATCAGATACGCAGTATTTT.

This clone qualifies as medium-sized. This sequence joins TRBV18 and TRBJ1-1; 7 nucleotides align to TRBD1. J gave up 6 bases and V 3 bases, and 16 bases lay outside the gene matches. This CDR3 spans 17 amino acids. CDR1 KGHSH and CDR2 LQKENI come from the germline V gene. The CDR3 DNA reads as TGTGCCAGCTCACCTGACTCAGCCGGACAGGTATTGTCTGAAGCTTTCTTT. Protein sequence: CASSPDSAGQVLSEAFF. The full variable domain, its missing parts supplied by reference TRBV18 and TRBJ1-1, is NAGVMQNPRHLVRRRGQEARLRCSPMKGHSHVYWYRQLPEEGLKFMVYLQKENIIDESGMPKERFSAEFPKEGPSILRIQQVVRGDSAAYFCASSPDSAGQVLSEAFFGQGTRLTVV.

The J gene is TRBJ2-5, the V gene TRBV28; D uncertain. The CDR3 is 14 residues long. CDR1 is MDHEN, CDR2 SYDVKM, per germline. The V and J ends lost 4 bases and 5 bases respectively, with 14 bases between them. CDR3 residues: CASSSRLGGETQYF. The CDR3 bases are TGTGCCAGCAGTTCCCGACTCGGTGGGGAGACCCAGTACTTC. The full variable domain, its missing parts supplied by reference TRBV28 and TRBJ2-5, is DVKVTQSSRYLVKRTGEKVFLECVQDMDHENMFWYRQDPGLGLRLIYFSYDVKMKEKGDIPEGYSVSREKKERFSLILESASTNQTSMYLCASSSRLGGETQYFGPGTRLLVL.

The chain uses TRBV29-1 and TRBJ2-7, with 7 bases identical to TRBD1. The germline CDR1 and CDR2 sequences are SQVTM and ANQGSEA. This CDR3 region has 12 residues. Trimming cost V 4 bases and J 1 base; bases outside gene matches: 1. CDR3 DNA: TGCAGCGTTGGGACAGGATCCTACGAGCAGTACTTC. Residues: CSVGTGSYEQYF.